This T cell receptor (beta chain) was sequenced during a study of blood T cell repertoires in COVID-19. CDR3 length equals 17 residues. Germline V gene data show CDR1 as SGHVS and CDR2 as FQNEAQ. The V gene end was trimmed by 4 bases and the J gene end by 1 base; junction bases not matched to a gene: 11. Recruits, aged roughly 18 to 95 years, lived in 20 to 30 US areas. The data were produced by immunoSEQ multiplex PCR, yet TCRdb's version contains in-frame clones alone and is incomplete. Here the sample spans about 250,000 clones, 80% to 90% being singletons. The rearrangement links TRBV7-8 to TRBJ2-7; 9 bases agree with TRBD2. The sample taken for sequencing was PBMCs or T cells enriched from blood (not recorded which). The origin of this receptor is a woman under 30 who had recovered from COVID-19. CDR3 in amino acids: CASSYHYSGGYSYEQYF. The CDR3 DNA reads TGTGCCAGCAGCTATCACTATAGCGGGGGCTATTCCTACGAGCAGTACTTC.